What follows are 25 T cell receptor beta chains derived from one specimen sequenced in a study of cytomegalovirus exposure and HLA in healthy donors. PCR used 60 Vbeta primers and 13 Jbeta primers. The table came from immunoSEQ multiplex PCR; TCRdb's copy has only in-frame clones and leaves some out. The repertoire consists of some 180,000 clones, with 70% to 80% occurring once and the leading ten covering roughly 1.4%. The sequencing sample was made of PBMCs. These receptor sequences come from a man aged 18 to 29 in good health and CMV-seronegative.

This clone was observed a few times. The J gene is TRBJ2-7, the V gene TRBV4-3; 9 nucleotides align to TRBD2. J lost 2 bases, V lost 0 bases, and 5 bases had no gene match. This CDR3 is 16 amino acids long. CDR1 and CDR2 (germline): LGHNA, YSLEER. The CDR3 DNA reads TGCGCCAGCAGCCAAGATAGCACTAGCGGGCCCTACGAGCAGTACTTC. It encodes CASSQDSTSGPYEQYF.

The chain employs TRBV30 and TRBJ1-1, with D uncertain. Germline assignment: CDR1 GTSNPN and CDR2 SVGIG (reference sequence). V lost 3 bases to trimming and J lost 0 bases, with 17 bases between them. The CDR3 consists of 16 residues. For the CDR3, the DNA is TGTGCCTGGAGCGCCCCGCTGGAGGGATTGAACACTGAAGCTTTCTTT. This translates into CAWSAPLEGLNTEAFF.

This sequence joins TRBV4-3 and TRBJ1-1; TRBD1 matches 11 bases. CDR1 is LGHNA, CDR2 YSLEER, per germline. V gave up 3 bases and J gave up 5 bases; unmatched junction bases: 14. CDR3 length: 18 amino acids. The CDR3 region is CASSQAGTGGIGRTEAFF. CDR3 bases: TGCGCCAGCAGCCAGGCCGGGACAGGGGGTATCGGTCGGACTGAAGCTTTCTTT.

This clone was observed at least ten times. The chain is built from TRBV6-6 and TRBJ2-5; D is perhaps TRBD2 (6 bases). CDR1 is MNHNY and CDR2 is SVGAGI in the germline V gene (reference sequence). Trimming took off 2 bases at V and 5 bases at J, with 9 bases between the two ends. The CDR3 runs 13 residues. The CDR3 here is CASSYGGIETQYF. The CDR3, as DNA: TGTGCCAGCAGTTACGGGGGGATCGAGACCCAGTACTTC.

The chain uses TRBV19 and TRBJ2-3; the match to TRBD2 covers 10 bases. The CDR3 extends over 18 amino acids. V shed 4 bases, J shed 0 bases, and the junction held 10 bases outside the gene matches. Germline values: CDR1 LNHDA, CDR2 SQIVND (reference sequence). CDR3: CASSTLAGVFPSTDTQYF. CDR3 DNA: TGTGCCAGTAGTACCCTAGCGGGAGTATTTCCGAGCACAGATACGCAGTATTTT.

CDR3: CASSYGGVGQPQHF. In nucleotides, the CDR3 is TGTGCCAGCAGTTACGGAGGGGTCGGGCAGCCCCAGCATTTT. J is TRBJ1-5 and V is TRBV6-5; D perhaps matches TRBD1 (5 bases). Trimming stripped 2 bases from V and 7 bases from J, with 12 bases between. This CDR3 region has 14 residues. Germline V CDR1 and CDR2: MNHEY, SVGAGI.

The V gene is TRBV18, the J gene TRBJ1-1, with D maybe TRBD1 (5 bases). The germline V gene has CDR1 KGHSH and CDR2 LQKENI. The CDR3 totals 15 residues. Between the trimmed V and J ends, which lost 5 bases and 1 base, there was a span of 14 bases. CDR3 in amino acids: CASSTLGHPNTEAFF. Written as DNA, the CDR3 is TGTGCCAGCTCAACCCTAGGACACCCGAACACTGAAGCTTTCTTT.

This clone is a singleton in its sample. This chain joins TRBV6-6 and TRBJ1-5; possibly TRBD1 for D (6 bases). The V end was cut by 2 bases, the J end by 2 bases, with 10 bases between. Looked up from germline, CDR1 is MNHNY and CDR2 is SVGAGI (reference sequence). The CDR3 totals 15 residues. The CDR3 region is CASSYDGGGNQPQHF. The CDR3 DNA sequence: TGTGCCAGCAGTTACGATGGGGGCGGCAATCAGCCCCAGCATTTT.

In its sample, this clone was seen once. The CDR3: CASSSGHSTYTIYF. The CDR3 bases are TGTGCCAGCAGCTCGGGACATTCTACATACACCATATATTTT. This chain connects TRBV6-6 to TRBJ1-3; perhaps TRBD1 as D (6 bases). This CDR3 is 14 amino acids long. Germline loops: CDR1 MNHNY, CDR2 SVGAGI (reference sequence). With 6 bases removed from V and 8 bases from J, the gap between germline ends came to 17 bases.

The rearrangement links TRBV29-1 to TRBJ2-3; no clear D gene. This CDR3 has 15 residues. The V end was cut by 0 bases, the J end by 2 bases, with 12 bases between. CDR1 and CDR2 from the germline V gene are SQVTM and ANQGSEA. DNA for the CDR3: TGCAGCGTTGAAGATACCAGCGTTATCACAGATACGCAGTATTTT. Encoded protein: CSVEDTSVITDTQYF.

The rearrangement uses TRBV5-6 and TRBJ1-1, with D perhaps matching TRBD1 (5 bases). CDR1 and CDR2 from the germline V gene are SGHDT and YYEEEE. Trimming left V 2 bases short and J 4 bases short, with 18 bases between. The CDR3 has 16 residues. CDR3 residues: CASSLRGGAQATEAFF. CDR3 nucleotide sequence: TGTGCCAGCAGCTTACGGGGGGGAGCCCAGGCCACTGAAGCTTTCTTT. The whole variable domain, remainder taken from reference TRBV5-6 and TRBJ1-1, is DAGVTQSPTHLIKTRGQQVTLRCSPKSGHDTVSWYQQALGQGPQFIFQYYEEEERQRGNFPDRFSGHQFPNYSSELNVNALLLGDSALYLCASSLRGGAQATEAFFGQGTRLTVV.

The rearrangement uses TRBV7-3 and TRBJ2-1; 10 nucleotides align to TRBD2. Per germline, CDR1 SGHTA and CDR2 FQGTGA. The CDR3 is made up of 15 amino acids. V lost 1 base to trimming and J lost 7 bases; unmatched junction nucleotides: 4. The CDR3 here is CASSLRASGGNEQFF. As DNA, the CDR3 is TGTGCCAGCAGCTTAAGAGCTAGCGGGGGTAATGAGCAGTTCTTC.

This clone turned up a few times. The chain uses TRBV7-6 and TRBJ2-1, with a possible D match to TRBD1 (6 bases). Trimming cost V 3 bases and J 8 bases, with 14 bases left between them. Germline values: CDR1 SGHVS, CDR2 FNYEAQ. CDR3 length equals 14 residues. The chain's CDR3 is CASSFRTGTHEQFF. The CDR3 nucleotides read TGTGCCAGCAGCTTCCGGACCGGGACACATGAGCAGTTCTTC.

A note on this clone: This is likely a read error, given that the CDR3 carries no conserved phenylalanine or tryptophan at its end. This sequence joins TRBV7-9 and TRBJ1-1; a possible D gene is TRBD1 (5 bases). The CDR3 sequence is 15 residues long. Germline V lookup: CDR1 SEHNR, CDR2 FQNEAQ (reference sequence). Here the CDR3 reads CSSSSRAGMVTEAFL. In DNA, the CDR3 is TGTTCCAGCAGCTCCCGGGCAGGGATGGTGACTGAAGCTTTCCTT.

The rearrangement links TRBV5-1 to TRBJ2-5; D is perhaps TRBD2 (6 bases). There are 14 residues in the CDR3. Germline lookup yields CDR1 SGHRS and CDR2 YFSETQ. Between the trimmed V and J ends, which lost 4 bases and 2 bases, there was a span of 12 bases. The CDR3 region has the DNA TGCGCCAGCAGCCTCCCGGGGACTCAAGAGACCCAGTACTTC. Translation gives CASSLPGTQETQYF.

This chain links TRBV19 with TRBJ1-1, with D unclear. The CDR3 covers 15 residues. With 5 bases removed from V and 0 bases from J, the gap between germline ends came to 13 bases. Germline V lookup: CDR1 LNHDA, CDR2 SQIVND (reference sequence). CDR3 sequence (DNA): TGTGCCAGTAGTCCGATTGGGAGTTTGAACACTGAAGCTTTCTTT. This sequence encodes CASSPIGSLNTEAFF.

The chain uses TRBV14 and TRBJ1-1; no clear D. Deletions cut 8 bases from V and 0 bases from J, with 10 bases between. Germline V gene sequence: CDR1 SGHDN, CDR2 FVKESK. This CDR3 is 13 amino acids long. CDR3 loop: CASRPQLNTEAFF. CDR3 in DNA: TGTGCCAGCCGCCCGCAGTTGAACACTGAAGCTTTCTTT.

The genes are TRBV4-2 and TRBJ2-3, with 13 bases lining up with TRBD2. CDR3 length: 16 residues. Germline CDR1 reads LGHNA; CDR2 reads YNFKEQ. With V trimmed by 1 base and J by 6 bases, 4 bases remained unmatched. The CDR3: CASSQVGLAGSDTQYF. CDR3 DNA sequence: TGTGCCAGCAGCCAAGTGGGACTAGCGGGGTCGGATACGCAGTATTTT.

The DNA of the CDR3 is TGTGCCAGCAGCCGAGGACAAAACACTGAAGCTTTCTTT. Its protein product is CASSRGQNTEAFF. The chain employs TRBV7-9 and TRBJ1-1; possible D gene TRBD1, 5 bases. CDR1 SEHNR and CDR2 FQNEAQ come from the germline V gene (reference sequence). The CDR3 is 13 residues long. Trimming stripped 5 bases from V and 2 bases from J, with 9 bases between.

This clone came up a few times. The chain has TRBV7-6 and TRBJ1-3, with D possibly matching TRBD1 (6 bases). Germline CDR1 is SGHVS and CDR2 is FNYEAQ. Trimming cost V 5 bases and J 3 bases, with 11 bases left between them. The CDR3 spans 14 residues. The CDR3 is CASSPGTSGNTIYF. The CDR3 DNA reads as TGTGCCAGCAGCCCAGGGACAAGTGGAAACACCATATATTTT. Combining the CDR3 with reference TRBV7-6 and TRBJ1-3 gives the whole variable domain GAGVSQSPRYKVTKRGQDVALRCDPISGHVSLYWYRQALGQGPEFLTYFNYEAQQDKSGLPNDRFSAERPEGSISTLTIQRTEQRDSAMYRCASSPGTSGNTIYFGEGSWLTVV.

The J gene is TRBJ1-1, the V gene TRBV30, with D perhaps TRBD1 (5 bases). This CDR3 comprises 13 residues. Germline V gene sequence: CDR1 GTSNPN, CDR2 SVGIG (reference sequence). The V end was cut by 2 bases, the J end by 4 bases, with 11 bases between. The CDR3 DNA reads as TGTGCCTGGAGTATAGGGGAGGGCACTGAAGCTTTCTTT. This encodes CAWSIGEGTEAFF.

The DNA for the CDR3 is TGTGCCAGCAGTTTAGATAGGGGCTACGAGCAGTACTTC. Translating it yields CASSLDRGYEQYF. The chain links TRBV27 to TRBJ2-5, with D tentatively TRBD1 (5 bases). The closer fit of TRBJ2-7 to the DNA end suggests the J call may be wrong. Germline CDR1 reads MNHEY; CDR2 reads SMNVEV (reference sequence). The CDR3 runs to 13 residues.

The V call is TRBV5-6, the J call TRBJ1-4; D is perhaps TRBD1 (6 bases). This CDR3 is built from 14 residues. The ends were cut back, 1 base at V and 5 bases at J, with 9 bases in the middle. Per the germline V gene, CDR1 is SGHDT and CDR2 is YYEEEE. The CDR3 sequence: CASSLPGQNEKLFF. CDR3 DNA: TGTGCCAGCAGCTTGCCGGGACAAAATGAAAAACTGTTTTTT.

The V and J genes are TRBV30 and TRBJ1-1; the match to TRBD1 covers 10 bases. This CDR3 is built from 16 residues. J gave up 4 bases and V 3 bases, and 11 bases lay outside the gene matches. The germline V gene has CDR1 GTSNPN and CDR2 SVGIG (reference sequence). CDR3 region: CAWRDLRTGGLTEAFF. The CDR3 DNA reads as TGTGCCTGGAGGGATCTGAGGACAGGGGGACTCACTGAAGCTTTCTTT.

This clone was detected a few times. This sequence joins TRBV2 and TRBJ2-1; D is perhaps TRBD1 (6 bases). The germline V gene has CDR1 SNHLY and CDR2 FYNNEI. The ends were cut back, 3 bases at V and 4 bases at J, with 10 bases in the middle. The CDR3 consists of 14 residues. The CDR3 nucleotides are TGTGCCAGCAGTGACAGGGGCCTATACAATGAGCAGTTCTTC. It specifies CASSDRGLYNEQFF.